This T cell receptor (beta chain) was recovered during a study of T cell changes during pregnancy in multiple sclerosis. Sequencing used immunoSEQ multiplex PCR; TCRdb keeps in-frame clones, though not all of them. The sample lists around 58,000 clones, 75% to 95% seen once, with approximately 0.9% in the top ten. This TCR derives from a female donor with multiple sclerosis, enrolled in a pregnancy study. Sequencing was performed on peripheral blood, taken before pregnancy.

The CDR3 loop reads CASSLGRAVGTSLRWQYF. The CDR3 coding sequence is TGTGCCAGCAGCTTAGGCCGAGCGGTGGGGACTAGCCTTAGGTGGCAGTACTTC. The chain couples TRBV13 to TRBJ2-5; TRBD2 matches 9 bases. Per the germline V gene, CDR1 is PRHDT and CDR2 is FYEKMQ (reference sequence). The V segment lost 0 bases and the J segment 11 bases; nucleotides outside the gene matches: 19. This CDR3 region has 18 residues.